The source of this T cell receptor (beta chain) is a study of cytomegalovirus exposure and HLA in healthy donors. For the study at large: Assignment to the Caucasian-associated ancestry cluster applied to 81% of the approximately 390 genotyped donors.

As for this clone: Its antigen is undetermined.

In germline, CDR1 is SGHTA, CDR2 FQGNSA. The CDR3 loop spans 13 amino acids. V shed 0 bases and J 6 bases; nucleotides not matched to a gene: 2. General study findings and limits: TCR beta V- and J-gene trimming, according to a later analysis, was linked to a missense DCLRE1C variant. Reported results showed that the classifier diagnosed cytomegalovirus status with high specificity and sensitivity.

13 Jbeta primers and 60 Vbeta primers were used for the PCR. Some clones are missing from TCRdb's copy, which holds only in-frame ones; the method was immunoSEQ multiplex PCR. Of approximately 100,000 clones listed, roughly 85% were seen once; the top ten hold approximately 2.8%. The sequenced material came from PBMCs. This clonotype was obtained from a middle-aged woman in good health and CMV-seronegative. The rearrangement links TRBV7-2 to TRBJ2-7; 7 nucleotides align to TRBD1. The CDR3 DNA is TGTGCCAGCAGCTTAGCGTCAGGGGGCGAGCAGTACTTC. Amino acids: CASSLASGGEQYF.